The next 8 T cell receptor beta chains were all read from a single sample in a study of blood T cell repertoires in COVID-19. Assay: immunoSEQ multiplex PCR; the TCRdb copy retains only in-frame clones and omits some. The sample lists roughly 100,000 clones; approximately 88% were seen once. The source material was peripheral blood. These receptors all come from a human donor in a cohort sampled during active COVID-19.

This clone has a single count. The CDR3, as DNA: TGTGCCAGCAGCGTAGGCCCCCTGAGAGATACGCAGTATTTT. Translating it yields CASSVGPLRDTQYF. The chain recombines TRBV9 with TRBJ2-3; D ambiguous. With 0 bases removed from V and 5 bases from J, the gap between germline ends came to 10 bases. Germline CDR1 reads SGDLS; CDR2 reads YYNGEE. This CDR3 region has 14 residues.

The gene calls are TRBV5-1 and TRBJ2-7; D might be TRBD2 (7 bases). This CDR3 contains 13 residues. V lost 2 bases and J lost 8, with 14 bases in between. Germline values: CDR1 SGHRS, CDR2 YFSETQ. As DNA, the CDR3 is TGCGCCAGCAGCTTCCGGGGGGCACCCCAGCAGTACTTC. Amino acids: CASSFRGAPQQYF.

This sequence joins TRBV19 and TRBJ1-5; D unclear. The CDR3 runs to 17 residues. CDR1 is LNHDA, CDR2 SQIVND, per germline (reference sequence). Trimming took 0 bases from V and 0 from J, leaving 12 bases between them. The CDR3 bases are TGTGCCAGTAGTATAGAGGCCGGCGGGTATAGCAATCAGCCCCAGCATTTT. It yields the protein CASSIEAGGYSNQPQHF. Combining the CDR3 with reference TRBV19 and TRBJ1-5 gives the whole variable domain DGGITQSPKYLFRKEGQNVTLSCEQNLNHDAMYWYRQDPGQGLRLIYYSQIVNDFQKGDIAEGYSVSREKKESFPLTVTSAQKNPTAFYLCASSIEAGGYSNQPQHFGDGTRLSIL.

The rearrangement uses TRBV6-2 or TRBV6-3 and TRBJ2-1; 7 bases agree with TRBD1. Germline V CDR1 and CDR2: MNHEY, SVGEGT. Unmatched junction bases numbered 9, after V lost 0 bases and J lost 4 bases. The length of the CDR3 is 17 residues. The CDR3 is CASSYSITRGMYNEQFF. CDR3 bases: TGTGCCAGCAGTTACTCGATAACCAGGGGGATGTACAATGAGCAGTTCTTC.

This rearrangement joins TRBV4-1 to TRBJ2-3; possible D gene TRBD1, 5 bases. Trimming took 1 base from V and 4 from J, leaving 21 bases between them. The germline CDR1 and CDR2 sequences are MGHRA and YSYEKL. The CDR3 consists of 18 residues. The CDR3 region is CASSQGVYGALGPDTQYF. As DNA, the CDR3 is TGCGCCAGCAGCCAAGGGGTTTATGGAGCCCTGGGGCCAGATACGCAGTATTTT.

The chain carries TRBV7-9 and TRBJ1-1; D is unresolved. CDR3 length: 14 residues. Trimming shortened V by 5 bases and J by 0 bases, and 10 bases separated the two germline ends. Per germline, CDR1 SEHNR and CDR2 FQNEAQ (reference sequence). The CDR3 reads CASSPQSVNTEAFF. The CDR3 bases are TGTGCCAGCAGCCCACAGTCTGTGAACACTGAAGCTTTCTTT.

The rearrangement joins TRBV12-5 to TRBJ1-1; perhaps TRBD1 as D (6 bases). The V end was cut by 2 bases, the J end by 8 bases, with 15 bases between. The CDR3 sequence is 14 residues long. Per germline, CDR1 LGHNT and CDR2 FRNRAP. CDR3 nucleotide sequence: TGTGCTAGTGGTTTGCAGGGGCCGGACCGGGAAGCTTTCTTT. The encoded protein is CASGLQGPDREAFF.

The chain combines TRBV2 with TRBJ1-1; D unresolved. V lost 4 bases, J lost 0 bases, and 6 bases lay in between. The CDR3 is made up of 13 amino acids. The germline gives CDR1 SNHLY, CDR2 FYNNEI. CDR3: CASSVEVNTEAFF. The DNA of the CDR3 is TGTGCCAGCAGTGTCGAGGTGAACACTGAAGCTTTCTTT.